This entry describes one T cell receptor beta chain. Unique molecular identifiers were linked by the library to individual cDNA molecules. Original processing notes: Sample-level TCR yields exhibited a median of approximately 96,000, with a range of about 20,000 to 700,000. MiXCR was run by TCRdb on the reads, yielding one entry per CDR3 protein. For this entry, the V and J calls and clone size follow TCRdb and not the study's own pipeline. The sample gives about 120,000 distinct CDR3 sequences, over 7% of which show up once; approximately 1.4% is in the top ten. The source of the sample is a study of human T cells and chemical hapten exposure. In the study overall: Slight differences in pooled library volume were the main source of varying TCR yields across samples.

Whole blood, unfractionated, served as the material for total RNA extraction. The specimen was whole blood. The sequence was collected from a human donor in good health. Some clones in this sample may be carry-over from other donors' samples.

The CDR3 DNA follows: TGTGCCACCAGACACGGGGTAGGTCAGCCCCAGCATTTT. Translated, it gives CATRHGVGQPQHF. The chain joins TRBV10-3 to TRBJ1-5; D unclear. From germline, CDR1 is ENHRY and CDR2 SYGVKD. V was cut by 10 bases and J by 6 bases, with 16 bases left in between. The CDR3 is 13 residues long.